One T cell receptor (beta chain) is described in this entry. Its matching antigen is unknown. The CDR3 runs to 11 residues. Germline V CDR1 and CDR2: GTSNPN, SVGIG (reference sequence). Trimming pared 7 bases from V and 6 bases from J, leaving 9 bases between. The data stem from a study of cytomegalovirus exposure and HLA in healthy donors. Overall study: The study placed 80% to 90% of its 350 to 450 genotyped donors in the Caucasian-associated ancestry cluster. Study observations and caveats: Some TCR beta chains (roughly 160 of them) were listed as cytomegalovirus-associated.

The PCR ran on 60 Vbeta and 13 Jbeta primers. Sequencing was performed with immunoSEQ multiplex PCR; in TCRdb, only in-frame clones are kept and a portion is missing. The repertoire includes nearly 110,000 clones, 82% of them detected once, and 1.6% sits in the top ten. This sequence joins TRBV30 and TRBJ1-4; possible D gene TRBD1, 6 bases. Specimen: PBMCs. The sequence was obtained from a middle-aged man in good health and CMV-seronegative. The DNA for the CDR3 is TGTGCCTTTCAGGGGTATGAAAAACTGTTTTTT. Translating it yields CAFQGYEKLFF.